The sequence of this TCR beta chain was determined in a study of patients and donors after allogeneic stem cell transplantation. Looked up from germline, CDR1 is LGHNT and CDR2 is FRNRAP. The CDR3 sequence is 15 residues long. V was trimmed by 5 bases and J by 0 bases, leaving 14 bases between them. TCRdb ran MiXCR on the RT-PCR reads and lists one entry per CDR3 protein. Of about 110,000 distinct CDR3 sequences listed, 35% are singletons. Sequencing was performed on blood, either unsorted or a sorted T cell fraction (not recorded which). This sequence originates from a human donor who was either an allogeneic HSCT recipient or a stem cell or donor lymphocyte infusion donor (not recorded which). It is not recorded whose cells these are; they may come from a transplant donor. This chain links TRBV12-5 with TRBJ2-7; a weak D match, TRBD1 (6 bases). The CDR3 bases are TGTGCTAGTGGTCGAGACAGGCGAAGCTCCTACGAGCAGTACTTC. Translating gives CASGRDRRSSYEQYF.